These 13 T cell receptor beta chains came from one sample sequenced in a study of T cells in Graves' hyperthyroidism and ophthalmopathy. Researchers took RNA transcripts and amplified the TCR beta CDR3 regions from them. Initially, a first-round RT-PCR of the TCR CDR3 employed the HTBI primer set. TCRdb ran MiXCR on the multiplex PCR reads and lists one entry per CDR3 protein. The sample contains approximately 370,000 distinct CDR3 sequences, approximately 18% of which appear only once. The sample comprised blood. All receptors come from a woman under 40 with Graves' hyperthyroidism that later progressed to Graves' ophthalmopathy.

The chain links TRBV4-1 to TRBJ2-2; D is uncertain. The CDR3 is 16 residues long. V was trimmed by 0 bases and J by 0 bases, leaving 8 bases between them. Germline V gene lookup returns CDR1 MGHRA and CDR2 YSYEKL. CDR3: CASSQDSIANTGELFF. CDR3 bases: TGCGCCAGCAGCCAAGATAGTATAGCGAACACCGGGGAGCTGTTTTTT.

The chain uses TRBV27 and TRBJ2-5; 8 nucleotides align to TRBD1. Germline V gene data show CDR1 as MNHEY and CDR2 as SMNVEV (reference sequence). The V gene end was trimmed by 2 bases and the J gene end by 5 bases; junction bases not matched to a gene: 13. The CDR3 sequence is 17 residues long. The CDR3 spells CASSLGRYTAGGETQYF. The CDR3 nucleotides are TGTGCCAGCAGTTTAGGAAGGTATACGGCAGGGGGCGAGACCCAGTACTTC.

The chain joins TRBV27 to TRBJ2-5, with a possible D match to TRBD2 (6 bases). Germline-derived CDR1 and CDR2 are MNHEY and SMNVEV (reference sequence). V was pared by 4 bases and J by 3 bases, with 15 bases between. There are 15 residues in the CDR3. CDR3 sequence: CASSSVAAGEETQYF. The CDR3 region has the DNA TGTGCCAGCAGTTCCGTTGCAGCGGGCGAAGAGACCCAGTACTTC.

This clonotype appeared many times. The chain couples TRBV13 to TRBJ1-1, with D unclear. The CDR3 has 15 residues. The V and J ends lost 4 bases and 4 bases respectively, with 16 bases between them. CDR1 and CDR2 (germline): PRHDT, FYEKMQ (reference sequence). CDR3 sequence reads: CASSSKGLGITEAFF. The CDR3 DNA follows: TGTGCCAGCAGCTCCAAGGGTCTGGGAATCACTGAAGCTTTCTTT.

In its sample, this clonotype was seen many times. The rearrangement joins TRBV30 to TRBJ1-2; D gene uncertain. CDR3 length: 11 amino acids. CDR1 is GTSNPN and CDR2 is SVGIG in the germline V gene (reference sequence). V was pared by 3 bases and J by 4 bases, with 6 bases between. CDR3 bases: TGTGCCTGGAGCCGTAGCTATGGCTACACCTTC. Translation gives CAWSRSYGYTF.

This clonotype was counted ten times or more. V and J are TRBV3-1 and TRBJ2-2, with D perhaps TRBD1 (6 bases). Trimming pared 0 bases from V and 4 bases from J, leaving 15 bases between. This CDR3 comprises 17 residues. Germline assignment: CDR1 LGHDT and CDR2 YNNKEL (reference sequence). In DNA form, the CDR3 reads TGTGCCAGCAGCCAAGAAAGGAACAGGGCCGGCACCGGGGAGCTGTTTTTT. It encodes CASSQERNRAGTGELFF. Based on the CDR3 plus reference TRBV3-1 and TRBJ2-2, the full variable domain is DTAVSQTPKYLVTQMGNDKSIKCEQNLGHDTMYWYKQDSKKFLKIMFSYNNKELIINETVPNRFSPKSPDKAHLNLHINSLELGDSAVYFCASSQERNRAGTGELFFGEGSRLTVL.

This clonotype was picked up many times. The chain carries TRBV3-1 and TRBJ1-1; no definite D call. Trimming left V 6 bases short and J 7 bases short, with 12 bases between. CDR3 size: 12 residues. Germline-derived CDR1 and CDR2 are LGHDT and YNNKEL (reference sequence). CDR3 nucleotides: TGTGCCAGCAGGAGCCGGGGAAATGAAGCTTTCTTT. Its translation is CASRSRGNEAFF.

This clonotype has more than one count but fewer than ten. A much larger clone lies a single base off, so this may be a read error. The rearrangement uses TRBV2 and TRBJ2-1; TRBD2 aligns across 8 bases. CDR1 is SNHLY and CDR2 is FYNNEI in the germline V gene. CDR3 length: 15 residues. The DNA for the CDR3 is TGTGCCAGCAGGGCTGAAGCGGGAGTTAGGAATGGGCAGTTCTTC. This encodes CASRAEAGVRNGQFF. Based on the CDR3 plus reference TRBV2 and TRBJ2-1, the full variable domain is EPEVTQTPSHQVTQMGQEVILRCVPISNHLYFYWYRQILGQKVEFLVSFYNNEISEKSEIFDDQFSVERPDGSNFTLKIRSTKLEDSAMYFCASRAEAGVRNGQFFGPGTRLTVL.

The table lists this clonotype with many counts. The chain is built from TRBV27 and TRBJ2-7; D not resolved. The CDR3 extends over 16 amino acids. V lost 6 bases and J lost 2, with 20 bases in between. CDR1 is MNHEY and CDR2 is SMNVEV in the germline V gene (reference sequence). CDR3 nucleotides: TGTGCCAGCAGCCGAGCCGTGGAGACCCCACCCTACGAGCAGTACTTC. This gives the protein CASSRAVETPPYEQYF.

This clonotype was seen many times. The V and J genes are TRBV11-2 and TRBJ2-3; D not certain. Per germline, CDR1 SGHAT and CDR2 FQNNGV. Trimming took 0 bases from V and 6 from J, leaving 10 bases between them. This CDR3 spans 14 amino acids. CDR3 nucleotides: TGTGCCAGCAGCTTAGAGTCCCCCAGGGATACGCAGTATTTT. Its protein is CASSLESPRDTQYF.

This clonotype appeared many times. This chain connects TRBV7-9 to TRBJ1-1; D gene uncertain. The CDR3 loop spans 13 amino acids. Germline V gene sequence: CDR1 SEHNR, CDR2 FQNEAQ (reference sequence). Trimming left V 3 bases short and J 1 base short, with 6 bases between. CDR3 sequence reads: CASSFNQNTEAFF. For the CDR3, the DNA is TGTGCCAGCAGCTTCAATCAGAACACTGAAGCTTTCTTT. Full variable domain (remainder filled in from reference TRBV7-9 and TRBJ1-1): DTGVSQNPRHKITKRGQNVTFRCDPISEHNRLYWYRQTLGQGPEFLTYFQNEAQLEKSRLLSDRFSAERPKGSFSTLEIQRTEQGDSAMYLCASSFNQNTEAFFGQGTRLTVV.

This clonotype was detected many times. This chain joins TRBV6-1 and TRBJ2-3, with TRBD2 as a possible D gene (6 bases). Germline-derived CDR1 and CDR2 are MNHNS and SASEGT. This CDR3 contains 15 residues. Deletions cut 6 bases from V and 0 bases from J, with 13 bases between. The CDR3, as DNA: TGTGCCAGCAGGGGGAGCGGAGGGAGCACAGATACGCAGTATTTT. Translation gives CASRGSGGSTDTQYF.

This clonotype was seen at least ten times. This sequence joins TRBV4-1 and TRBJ2-3; D unclear. This CDR3 region has 14 residues. With 0 bases removed from V and 2 bases from J, the gap between germline ends came to 6 bases. CDR1 is MGHRA and CDR2 is YSYEKL in the germline V gene. The CDR3 here is CASSQEQYTDTQYF. For the CDR3, the DNA is TGCGCCAGCAGCCAAGAGCAGTACACAGATACGCAGTATTTT.